This TCR beta chain was profiled in a study of cytomegalovirus exposure and HLA in healthy donors (dated by TCRdb to 2015 to 2018). Looking at the study overall: A later analysis indicated that the 90 to 150 validation repertoires were generated on the platform also employed for the roughly 650 repertoires of the first cohort. The study was designed to test whether signatures of past pathogen exposure could be identified by cataloging public T cell receptors. A separate validation cohort of more than 100 different subjects was used in addition to the roughly 700-subject first cohort. To predict cytomegalovirus infection status, the study combined high-throughput TCR immunosequencing, statistical association of individual TCRs with disease status, and machine learning. Here is what the overall study found, with its caveats: The validation cohort had no HLA typing available for a later analysis, so co-occurrence within that cohort was assessed over all 120 repertoires. Of the cluster scores, 90% to 95% were above 0 in a later analysis, which found that TCRs clustered in the first cohort also tended to co-occur in the approximately 130 validation repertoires. In the study, some 180 TCR beta chains were listed as associated with cytomegalovirus. Cytomegalovirus status was reported to be diagnosed by the classifier with high specificity and sensitivity in both the original and validation cohorts. Three of the identified cytomegalovirus-associated TCR beta chains were confirmed in vitro to be specific for cytomegalovirus antigens. Most TCR sequences were seen in very few donors, while some public TCRs were found in many individuals. It was suggested by the authors that the approach could potentially be generalized to other disease states and immunological phenotypes.

For CDR1 and CDR2, the germline V gene (reference sequence) lists MNHEY and SMNVEV. V gives up 3 bases and J gives up 4 bases, and the segment between their germline ends measures 7 bases. The CDR3 sequence holds 13 residues, the cysteine and phenylalanine included. Solely the CDR3 DNA is kept, with 39 bases framed from the first base. Notes on this clone: This receptor's antigen is unknown. Given a much more abundant clone one base away, this may be a read error. Other DNA sequences in the sample encode the same CDR3.

Library preparation used the immunoSEQ multiplex PCR assay. In the authors' own workflow: A statistical classification framework was developed to diagnose cytomegalovirus status using the catalog of TCR beta chain sequences. TCRdb re-hosts the immuneACCESS table, in-frame sequences only. Its copies lack some clones; in the studies checked, an unresolved V gene accounts for under half of them, and the cause for the rest is not known. V, J and clone size are taken as reported in that table, and D and trimming were inferred from the DNA itself. For this sample the table gives hundreds of thousands of clones, of which around 80% were detected only once. The ten top clones hold more than 12% of the sample. The donors belonged to the validation cohort of around 110 subjects, which was separate from the roughly 670-subject first cohort.

Sequences were obtained from PBMCs. The origin of this receptor is a woman younger than 45 in good health and CMV-seropositive. Recombination connected TRBV27 to TRBJ2-1; TRBD2 is a weak D gene call, 6 bases matching. The DNA reads TGTGCCAGCAGTTTGGCGGGATACAATGAGCAGTTCTTC. Its protein reads: CASSLAGYNEQFF.